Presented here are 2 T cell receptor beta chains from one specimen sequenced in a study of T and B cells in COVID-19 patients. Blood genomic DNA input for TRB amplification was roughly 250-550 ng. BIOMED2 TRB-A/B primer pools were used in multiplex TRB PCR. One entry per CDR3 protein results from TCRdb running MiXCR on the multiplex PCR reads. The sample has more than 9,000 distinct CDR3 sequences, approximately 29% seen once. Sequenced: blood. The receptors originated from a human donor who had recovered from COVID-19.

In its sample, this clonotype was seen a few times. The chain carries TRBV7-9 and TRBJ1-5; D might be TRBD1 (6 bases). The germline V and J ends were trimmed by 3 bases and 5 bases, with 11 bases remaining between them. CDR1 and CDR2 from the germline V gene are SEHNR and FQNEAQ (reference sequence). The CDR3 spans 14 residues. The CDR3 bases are TGTGCCAGCAGCTTTTCAGGGGATGATCAGCCCCAGCATTTT. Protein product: CASSFSGDDQPQHF.

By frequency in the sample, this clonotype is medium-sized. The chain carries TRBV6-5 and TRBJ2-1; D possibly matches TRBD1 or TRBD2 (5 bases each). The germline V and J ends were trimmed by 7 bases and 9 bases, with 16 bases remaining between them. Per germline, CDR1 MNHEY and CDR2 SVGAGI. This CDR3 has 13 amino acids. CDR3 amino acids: CASTLLEGSEQFF. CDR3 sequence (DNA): TGTGCCAGCACCCTCCTCGAGGGGAGTGAGCAGTTCTTC.